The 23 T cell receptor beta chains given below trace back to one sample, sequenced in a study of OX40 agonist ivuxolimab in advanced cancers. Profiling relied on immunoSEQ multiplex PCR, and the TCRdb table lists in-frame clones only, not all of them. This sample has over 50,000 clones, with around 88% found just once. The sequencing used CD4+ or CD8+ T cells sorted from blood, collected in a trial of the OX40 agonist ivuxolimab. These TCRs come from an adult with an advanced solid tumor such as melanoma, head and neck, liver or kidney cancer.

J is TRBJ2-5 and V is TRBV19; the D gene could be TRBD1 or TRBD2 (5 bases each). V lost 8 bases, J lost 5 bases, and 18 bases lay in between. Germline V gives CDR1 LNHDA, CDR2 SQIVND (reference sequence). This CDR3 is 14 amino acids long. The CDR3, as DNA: TGTGCCAGTGGGTACGGGGCTGTTGGGGAGACCCAGTACTTC. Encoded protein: CASGYGAVGETQYF.

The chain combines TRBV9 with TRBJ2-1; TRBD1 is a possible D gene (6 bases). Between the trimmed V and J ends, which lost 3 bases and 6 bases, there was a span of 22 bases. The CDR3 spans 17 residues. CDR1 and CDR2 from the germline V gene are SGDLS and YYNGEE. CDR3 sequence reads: CASSASLGDIGGNEQFF. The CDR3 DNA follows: TGTGCCAGCAGCGCCTCCCTGGGGGACATCGGCGGCAATGAGCAGTTCTTC.

The CDR3 DNA reads TGTGCCAGCAGTTGGGGACAGATTAATCAGCCCCAGCATTTT. Translation gives CASSWGQINQPQHF. The gene calls are TRBV28 and TRBJ1-5; TRBD1 aligns across 7 bases. CDR1 is MDHEN, CDR2 SYDVKM, per germline. The length of the CDR3 is 14 residues. The V gene end was trimmed by 4 bases and the J gene end by 4 bases; junction bases not matched to a gene: 4.

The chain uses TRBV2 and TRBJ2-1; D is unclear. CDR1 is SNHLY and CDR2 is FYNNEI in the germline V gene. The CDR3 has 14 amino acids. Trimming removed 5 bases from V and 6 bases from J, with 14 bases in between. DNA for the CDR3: TGTGCCAGCAGTAAGAATTATGGGGTCAATGAGCAGTTCTTC. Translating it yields CASSKNYGVNEQFF.

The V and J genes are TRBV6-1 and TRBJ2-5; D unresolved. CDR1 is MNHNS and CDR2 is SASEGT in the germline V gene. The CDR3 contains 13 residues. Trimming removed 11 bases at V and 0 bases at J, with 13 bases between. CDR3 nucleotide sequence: TGTGCCGGCAACGCTAGAAACCAAGAGACCCAGTACTTC. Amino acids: CAGNARNQETQYF.

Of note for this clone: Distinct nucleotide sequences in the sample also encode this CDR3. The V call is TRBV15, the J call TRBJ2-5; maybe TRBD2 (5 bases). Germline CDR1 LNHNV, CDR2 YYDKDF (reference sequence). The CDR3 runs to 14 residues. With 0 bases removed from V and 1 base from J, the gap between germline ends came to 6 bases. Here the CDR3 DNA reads TGTGCCACCAGCAGAGATCGGGGCCAAGAGACCCAGTACTTC. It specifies CATSRDRGQETQYF.

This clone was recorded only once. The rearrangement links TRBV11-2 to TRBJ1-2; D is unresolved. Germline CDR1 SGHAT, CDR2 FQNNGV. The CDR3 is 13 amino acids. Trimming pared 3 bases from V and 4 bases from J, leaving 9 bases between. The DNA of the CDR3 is TGTGCCAGCAGCTTCGGCAGCCGCTATGGCTACACCTTC. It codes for CASSFGSRYGYTF.

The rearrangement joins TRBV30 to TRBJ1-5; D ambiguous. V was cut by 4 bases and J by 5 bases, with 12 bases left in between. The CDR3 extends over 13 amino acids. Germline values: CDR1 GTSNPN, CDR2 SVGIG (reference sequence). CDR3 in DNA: TGTGCCTGGAACTATCTAAAAGATCAGCCCCAGCATTTT. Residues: CAWNYLKDQPQHF.

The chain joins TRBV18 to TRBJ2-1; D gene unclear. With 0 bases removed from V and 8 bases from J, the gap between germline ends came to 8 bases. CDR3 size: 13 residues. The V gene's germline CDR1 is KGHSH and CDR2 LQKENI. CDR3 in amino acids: CASSPPSKDEQFF. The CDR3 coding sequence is TGTGCCAGCTCACCACCCAGTAAAGATGAGCAGTTCTTC.

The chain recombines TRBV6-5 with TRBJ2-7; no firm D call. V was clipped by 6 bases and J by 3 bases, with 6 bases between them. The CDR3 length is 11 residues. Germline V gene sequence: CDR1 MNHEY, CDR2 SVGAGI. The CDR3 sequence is CASSPNYEQYF. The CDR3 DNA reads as TGTGCCAGCAGCCCGAACTACGAGCAGTACTTC.

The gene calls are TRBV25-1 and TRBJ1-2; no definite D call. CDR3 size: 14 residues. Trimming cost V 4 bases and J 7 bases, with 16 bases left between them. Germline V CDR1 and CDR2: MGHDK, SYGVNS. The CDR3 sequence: CASSGVGTKGGYTF. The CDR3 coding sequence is TGTGCCAGCAGTGGGGTCGGCACAAAGGGTGGCTACACCTTC.

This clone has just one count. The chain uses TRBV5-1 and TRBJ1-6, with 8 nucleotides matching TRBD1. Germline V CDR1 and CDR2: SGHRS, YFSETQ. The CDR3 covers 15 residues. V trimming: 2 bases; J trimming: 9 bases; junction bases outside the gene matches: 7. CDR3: CASSFTTGAGSPLHF. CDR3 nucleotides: TGCGCCAGCAGCTTTACGACAGGGGCCGGTTCACCCCTCCACTTT.

CDR3 coding DNA: TGTGCCTGGAGTGTACATCTGGGGCTATCTGGGGCCAACGTCCTGACTTTC. Translated, it gives CAWSVHLGLSGANVLTF. The chain combines TRBV30 with TRBJ2-6, with D perhaps matching TRBD1 (5 bases). Germline values: CDR1 GTSNPN, CDR2 SVGIG (reference sequence). The ends were cut back, 0 bases at V and 1 base at J, with 13 bases in the middle. The CDR3 extends over 17 amino acids.

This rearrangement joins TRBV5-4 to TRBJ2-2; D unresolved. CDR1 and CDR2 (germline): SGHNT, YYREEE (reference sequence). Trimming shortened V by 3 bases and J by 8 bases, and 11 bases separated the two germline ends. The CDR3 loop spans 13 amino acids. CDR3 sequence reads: CASSSTMGGELFF. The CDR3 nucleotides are TGTGCCAGCAGCTCGACGATGGGAGGGGAGCTGTTTTTT.

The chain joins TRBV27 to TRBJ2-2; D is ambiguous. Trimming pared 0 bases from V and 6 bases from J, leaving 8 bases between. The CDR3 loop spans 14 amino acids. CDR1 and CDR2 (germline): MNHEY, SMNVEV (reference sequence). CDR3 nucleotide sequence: TGTGCCAGCAGTTTATCGCCGGACCCCGGGGAGCTGTTTTTT. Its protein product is CASSLSPDPGELFF.

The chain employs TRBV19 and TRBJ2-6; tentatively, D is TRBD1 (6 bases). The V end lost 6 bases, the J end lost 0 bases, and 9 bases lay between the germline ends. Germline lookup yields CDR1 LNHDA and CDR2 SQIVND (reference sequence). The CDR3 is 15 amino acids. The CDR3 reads CASRMDSSGANVLTF. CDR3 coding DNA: TGTGCCAGTAGGATGGACAGCTCTGGGGCCAACGTCCTGACTTTC.

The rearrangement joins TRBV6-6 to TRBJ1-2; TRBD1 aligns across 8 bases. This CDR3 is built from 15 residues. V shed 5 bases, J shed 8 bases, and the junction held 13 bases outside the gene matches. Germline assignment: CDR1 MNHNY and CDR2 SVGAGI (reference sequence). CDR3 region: CASSLDYTGGLGYTF. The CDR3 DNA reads TGTGCCAGCAGTCTAGATTATACAGGGGGTTTAGGCTACACCTTC.

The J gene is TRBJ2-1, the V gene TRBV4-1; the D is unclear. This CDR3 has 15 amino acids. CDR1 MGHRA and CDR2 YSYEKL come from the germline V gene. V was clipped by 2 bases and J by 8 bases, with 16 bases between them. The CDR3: CASSQWPDRGDEQFF. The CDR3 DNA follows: TGCGCCAGCAGCCAATGGCCGGATCGTGGCGATGAGCAGTTCTTC.

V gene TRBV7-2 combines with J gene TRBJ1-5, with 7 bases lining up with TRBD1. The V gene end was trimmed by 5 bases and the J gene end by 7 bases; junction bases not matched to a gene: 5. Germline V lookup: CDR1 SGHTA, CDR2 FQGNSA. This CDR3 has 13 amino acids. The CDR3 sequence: CASSTRGWQPQHF. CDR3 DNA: TGTGCCAGCAGCACCAGGGGGTGGCAGCCCCAGCATTTT.

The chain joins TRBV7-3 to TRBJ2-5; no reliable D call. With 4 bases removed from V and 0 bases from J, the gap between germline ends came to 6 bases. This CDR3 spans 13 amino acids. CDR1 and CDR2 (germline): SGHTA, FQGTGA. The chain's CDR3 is CASSSGYQETQYF. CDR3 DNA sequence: TGTGCCAGCAGCTCTGGTTACCAAGAGACCCAGTACTTC.

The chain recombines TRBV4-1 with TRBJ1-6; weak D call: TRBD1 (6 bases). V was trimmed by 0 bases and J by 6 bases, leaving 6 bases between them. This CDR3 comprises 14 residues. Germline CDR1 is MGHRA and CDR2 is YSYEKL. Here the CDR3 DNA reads TGCGCCAGCAGCCAAGACAGGGGTAATTCACCCCTCCACTTT. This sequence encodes CASSQDRGNSPLHF.

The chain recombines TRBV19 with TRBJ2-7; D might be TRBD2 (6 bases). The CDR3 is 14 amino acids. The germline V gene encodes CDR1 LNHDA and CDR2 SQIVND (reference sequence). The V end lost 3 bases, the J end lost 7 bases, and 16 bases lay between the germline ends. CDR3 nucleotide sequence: TGTGCCAGTAGTATCGCAGCGGGCCGTGGGGAGCAGTACTTC. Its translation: CASSIAAGRGEQYF.

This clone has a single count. The CDR3 DNA follows: TGTGCCAGCAGCCCGGACGAGCAGTACTTC. Protein sequence: CASSPDEQYF. The J gene is TRBJ2-7, the V gene TRBV6-5; D gene uncertain. V shed 6 bases and J shed 5 bases, with 5 bases lying between them. Germline CDR1 and CDR2: MNHEY and SVGAGI. CDR3 size: 10 residues.